This record looks at one T cell receptor beta chain sequence and its context. It lacks a known antigen. Base quality data are lacking; no much larger clone is found one base away. The library came from the immunoSEQ multiplex PCR assay. A mixture of 60 forward primers for TCR Vbeta segments and 13 reverse primers for TCR Jbeta segments was used in the multiplex PCR. The CDR3 region of rearranged TCR beta genes was amplified from genomic DNA by a multiplex PCR assay. The Illumina HiSeq System was used to sequence the amplified TCR beta libraries as 87-base-pair reads. Regarding the original processing steps: In a later analysis, about 80 million unique TCR beta chains were counted across the 500 to 850 repertoires, and approximately 11 million of these chains were shared by at least two donors. A nearest-neighbor algorithm error-corrected the raw reads and collapsed the reads into unique sequences, merging closely related sequences to remove PCR and sequencing errors. Alignment of CDR3 sequences to IMGT reference sequences was used to assign V, D and J gene segments. For a sequence to be retained, a match of at least six nucleotides to both a V gene segment and a J gene segment was required. A rearrangement was called productive if the CDR3 had no stop codons and remained in frame with V and J, and every other rearrangement was called non-productive. Following IMGT convention, CDR3 was defined as the stretch from the second conserved V-encoded cysteine to the conserved J-encoded phenylalanine. The earlier analysis of about 590 of the donors excluded sequences that lacked an unambiguous match to a single V gene segment. An earlier analysis of 587 of the donors called V segments functional above 56.7% productive rearrangements and segregating when the between-donor standard deviation exceeded 5%. To diagnose cytomegalovirus status from the catalog of TCR beta chain sequences, a statistical classification framework was built. In a later analysis, V and J genes were assigned by comparing TCR nucleotide sequences against IMGT/GENE-DB human TR gene sequences. Using the TCRdist pipeline, a later analysis assigned CDR3 sequences along with most-parsimonious VDJ recombination scenarios. In a later analysis, each TCR beta chain was defined by its CDR3 amino acid sequence together with its V-gene family, and reads lacking a unique V-gene family were excluded. A later analysis removed over 500 highly shared, low-generation-probability nucleotide sequences to deal with suspected cross-contamination and a sequencing artifact. For each public chain, a later analysis derived a clonal expansion index from normalized ranks of inferred template counts within each repertoire. In a later analysis, generation probabilities were computed using a VDJ recombination model fitted to out-of-frame rearrangements, and the results were checked against IGoR. In a later analysis, hypergeometric tests were used to score TCR-TCR, TCR-HLA and TCR-CMV co-occurrence, with a repertoire-size bias correction applied to TCR pairs. In a later analysis, false discovery rates were estimated by permuting HLA or CMV assignments 20 times. A later analysis grouped co-occurring TCRs with DBSCAN, adding TCRdist sequence similarity when clustering within HLA-allele-positive subsets. Repertoires with fewer than 30,000 or more than 120,000 public chains were left out of co-occurrence clustering, as were four to six repertoires with anomalous nucleotide sharing. Entries here come from immuneACCESS through TCRdb and include only in-frame sequences with V and J called. Some clones fail to appear in such tables; in the studies checked, an unresolved V gene covers under half of the shortfall, and the cause of the remainder is unknown. The DNA gave D and trimming, while V, J and clone size come from that table. The sample data list around 100,000 clones, and less than 10% of these were observed just once. The ten largest clones take up approximately 2.4% of the sample.

In total, approximately 700 healthy bone marrow donors made up the cohort. At the time of sampling, all cohort members were nominally healthy, though unrecorded immune exposures were likely present. The donor was CMV seronegative and was included in the group of about 350 seronegative cohort members. Each donor provided a peripheral blood sample, and peripheral blood mononuclear cells were used for TCR beta sequencing. Genomic DNA was extracted from the blood cell samples with the Qiagen DNeasy Blood Extraction Kit. The data were obtained in a study of cytomegalovirus exposure and HLA in healthy donors (dated 2017 in TCRdb). Looking at the study overall: An earlier analysis of approximately 640 of the donors reported 250 to 300 Gb of sequence data and 100 million to 130 million unique TCR beta sequences from 150 million to 200 million T cells. Roughly 300 gigabases of sequencing data and some 85 million unique TCR sequences were included in an early release covering roughly 600 HLA-typed donors. Among the approximately 420 genotyped donors, approximately 82% belonged to the genetic ancestry cluster associated with self-reported Caucasian donors. The study aimed to test whether signatures of past pathogen exposure could be identified by cataloging public T cell receptors. The T cell repertoires of some 670 subjects were profiled by immunosequencing and related to cytomegalovirus serostatus. In addition to the first cohort of 650 to 750 subjects, a separate validation cohort of approximately 130 different subjects was used. To predict cytomegalovirus infection status, the study combined high-throughput TCR immunosequencing, statistical association of individual TCRs with disease status, and machine learning. A later analysis re-examined previously published TCR beta repertoires from just over 650 donors and added high-resolution HLA genotyping to investigate patterns of TCR occurrence. The later analysis used no new phenotypic data to find candidate immune exposures, relying instead on TCR beta sequences and their occurrence across donors. In an earlier analysis of around 540 of the donors, high-throughput TCR beta sequencing was used to judge whether each TCR beta V gene segment behaved as functional or pseudogenic. Donor age, sex, ethnicity and CMV serostatus were collected together with the repertoire data. A later genetic analysis used genome-wide SNP genotypes for about 60% of the roughly 700 donors, treating that subset as a discovery cohort. All discovery cohort repertoires had been generated on a single sequencing platform. Class I and class II HLA loci were covered by the typing at four-digit resolution. Typing coverage varied by locus: roughly 620-640 donors for A, B, C, DRB1 and DQB1; 500 to 550 for DQA1; about 600 for DPA1; roughly 450 for DPB1. Because of strong linkage in the cohort, five DR-DQ haplotypes were treated as single units for association and clustering. On average, roughly 200,000 unique TCR beta nucleotide sequences were sequenced per donor among a few hundred genotyped donors of the cohort, with roughly 18% of those sequences being non-productive.

V ends up 5 bases short and J 1 base short, with an unmatched junction base count of 9. Looking up the germline V gene (reference sequence) yields CDR1 MNHEY and CDR2 SMNVEV. The CDR3 has 18 amino acids, counting the end cysteine and phenylalanine. Left in the record is the CDR3 DNA by itself, 54 bases read in frame from the first base. General conclusions and limits of the study: Presence/absence analyses assumed roughly uniform sequencing depth across donors, an assumption that may not hold. The study listed 150 to 200 TCR beta chains as associated with cytomegalovirus. In a later analysis, around 17,000 TCR beta sequences were associated with specific HLA alleles at a false discovery rate of 0.05. Some IMGT-functional V segments, including TRBV6-2 and TRBV6-3, could not be distinguished by the 87-base-pair reads and were therefore excluded. A further reported finding was that TCR beta sequences accurately predicted the HLA-A and HLA-B alleles for most subjects in the first cohort. In vitro tests confirmed that a few of the cytomegalovirus-associated TCR beta chains recognize cytomegalovirus antigens. The authors suggested that the approach could potentially be generalized to other disease states and immunological phenotypes. Correlated functional status among segregating V segments might reflect linkage disequilibrium, but an unknown experimental factor could not be ruled out. According to a later genetic analysis, donors in an Asian-associated ancestry cluster had fewer N-insertions in productive TCRs than the roughly 700-donor mean. An earlier analysis of several hundred of the donors showed that most TCR beta V segments appeared in productive rearrangements either about 87% or about 30% of the time, which broadly matched IMGT annotations. Most CMV-associated TCR beta chains appeared to be HLA-restricted in a later analysis, and the HLA associations seemed to be driven largely by CMV exposure. In a later analysis, HLA-associated TCR beta chains were found to be more clonally expanded and to have lower generation probabilities than equally common non-associated chains. A group of highly shared sequence variants was considered likely to be a technical artifact of the sequencing pipeline. Strong co-occurrence of HLA alleles, especially DR and DQ, made assigning TCR associations to individual alleles difficult. Immune exposure information for the cohort was limited to CMV serostatus. This cohort had only TCR beta chains sequenced, and the lack of alpha or paired-chain data limited which features could be detected. An association between a missense DCLRE1C variant and V-gene and J-gene trimming of TCR beta chains was found in a later genetic analysis and replicated in an independent cohort. Some 16 rarely observed V segments, including chromosome 9 orphons, were excluded from the earlier analysis of approximately 500 of the donors because counts were too low. In a later analysis, several top co-occurrence clusters were reported to appear linked to parvovirus B19, influenza, CMV and Epstein-Barr virus. Cytomegalovirus status was reported to be diagnosed by the classifier with high specificity and sensitivity in both the original and validation cohorts. Because HLA typing was missing for some donors at each locus, association tests included only the typed subset. A later analysis found that TCR association rates varied across HLA loci, with DRB1 alleles showing the most associated TCRs and HLA-C alleles the fewest. Across donors, most TCR sequences were observed very rarely, whereas some public TCRs were present in many individuals.

Input material: PBMCs. This sequence uses TRBV27 and TRBJ2-3; TRBD2 matches 13 bases in the middle. The origin of this receptor is a man aged 50 to 60 in good health and CMV-seronegative. The sequenced DNA is TGTGCCAGCAGTCCACGACCGGGACTAGCGGGGCGCACAGATACGCAGTATTTT. Translated, this gives CASSPRPGLAGRTDTQYF.